Following are 26 T cell receptor beta chains from one sample sequenced in a study of T cells in Graves' hyperthyroidism and ophthalmopathy. Authors of the study amplified TCR beta CDR3 regions from RNA transcripts. An initial round of RT-PCR targeting the TCR CDR3 relied on the HTBI primer set. Using its own MiXCR run on the multiplex PCR reads, TCRdb lists one record per CDR3 protein. The repertoire holds approximately 420,000 distinct CDR3 sequences, with roughly an eighth as singletons. Material: blood. The source is a woman aged 18-29 years with Graves' hyperthyroidism.

The chain joins TRBV29-1 to TRBJ2-7; 9 bases map to TRBD2. The CDR3 runs to 13 residues. Germline-derived CDR1 and CDR2 are SQVTM and ANQGSEA. V shed 5 bases and J 4 bases; nucleotides not matched to a gene: 6. CDR3 DNA sequence: TGCAGCGTTACGACTAGCGGATTGTACGAGCAGTACTTC. Its translation: CSVTTSGLYEQYF.

V usage is TRBV19 and J usage is TRBJ1-1; no definite D call. The CDR3 is 13 residues long. V was clipped by 8 bases and J by 1 base, with 11 bases between them. Germline V gene sequence: CDR1 LNHDA, CDR2 SQIVND (reference sequence). The CDR3 region is CASVERQNTEAFF. In DNA, the CDR3 is TGTGCCAGTGTTGAGCGGCAGAACACTGAAGCTTTCTTT.

This clonotype was counted ten times or more. The rearrangement uses TRBV20-1 and TRBJ2-1; TRBD2 matches at 9 bases. The CDR3 runs to 15 residues. Trimming at V came to 0 bases and at J to 6 bases, leaving 6 bases not matched to a gene. CDR1 is DFQATT, CDR2 SNEGSKA, per germline (reference sequence). The CDR3 spells CSARDPLAGLNEQFF. CDR3 nucleotides: TGCAGTGCTAGAGATCCCCTAGCGGGACTCAATGAGCAGTTCTTC.

This clonotype was seen at least ten times. This chain connects TRBV7-3 to TRBJ2-2; the D gene is possibly TRBD1 (6 bases). The germline V and J ends were trimmed by 5 bases and 0 bases, with 25 bases remaining between them. Germline values: CDR1 SGHTA, CDR2 FQGTGA. The CDR3 sequence is 20 residues long. The chain's CDR3 is CASSPTAVVRGFSNTGELFF. The CDR3 DNA reads TGTGCCAGCAGCCCCACCGCCGTGGTTAGGGGGTTTTCGAACACCGGGGAGCTGTTTTTT.

The chain combines TRBV5-1 with TRBJ2-2; 8 nucleotides agree with TRBD1. The germline CDR1 and CDR2 sequences are SGHRS and YFSETQ. The ends lost 5 bases at V and 6 bases at J; junction bases unmatched: 12. CDR3 length: 16 amino acids. The CDR3 DNA sequence: TGCGCCAGCAGACAAACCGGGACAGGAGAGTCCGGGGAGCTGTTTTTT. It translates to CASRQTGTGESGELFF.

This clonotype was seen repeatedly, ten times or more. V and J are TRBV6-2 or TRBV6-3 and TRBJ2-7, with D tentatively TRBD1 (6 bases). CDR1 is MNHEY and CDR2 is SVGEGT in the germline V gene. The CDR3 loop spans 14 amino acids. Trimming took 5 bases from V and 1 from J, leaving 12 bases between them. The DNA for the CDR3 is TGTGCCAGCAGTCGAACCGGACAGTCCTACGAGCAGTACTTC. Amino acids: CASSRTGQSYEQYF.

This clonotype was detected ten times or more. V gene TRBV28 combines with J gene TRBJ2-2; D perhaps matches TRBD2 (6 bases). Germline V gene sequence: CDR1 MDHEN, CDR2 SYDVKM. The CDR3 totals 15 residues. The germline V and J ends were trimmed by 3 bases and 2 bases, with 10 bases remaining between them. CDR3 nucleotide sequence: TGTGCCAGCAGTTTCGGGGGTTTAAACACCGGGGAGCTGTTTTTT. This translates into CASSFGGLNTGELFF.

The gene calls are TRBV20-1 and TRBJ2-5; 8 nucleotides agree with TRBD2. Germline V CDR1 and CDR2: DFQATT, SNEGSKA (reference sequence). V lost 0 bases, J lost 9 bases, and 9 bases stayed unmatched. CDR3 size: 14 residues. The CDR3 nucleotides are TGCAGTGCTAGAGATCGGGGGGGGCCGTGGGCCCAGTACTTC. Translated: CSARDRGGPWAQYF.

This clonotype was recorded many times. The CDR3 region is CASSILATSTDTQYF. CDR3 DNA sequence: TGCGCCAGCAGCATCCTAGCGACCAGCACAGATACGCAGTATTTT. The chain recombines TRBV5-1 with TRBJ2-3; maybe TRBD2 (6 bases). The CDR3 has 15 residues. The germline V and J ends were trimmed by 4 bases and 0 bases, with 12 bases remaining between them. Germline V lookup: CDR1 SGHRS, CDR2 YFSETQ.

This chain links TRBV9 with TRBJ1-3; D is ambiguous. V gave up 4 bases and J gave up 2 bases, with 13 bases separating them. The CDR3 extends over 15 amino acids. Per germline, CDR1 SGDLS and CDR2 YYNGEE. CDR3 loop: CASSQTASPGNTIYF. The CDR3 DNA sequence: TGTGCCAGCAGCCAAACCGCCTCTCCTGGAAACACCATATATTTT.

This clonotype was picked up a small number of times. The rearrangement joins TRBV24-1 to TRBJ2-7; unclear D gene. V lost 3 bases and J lost 0, with 17 bases in between. In germline, CDR1 is KGHDR, CDR2 SFDVKD. The CDR3 has 17 amino acids. For the CDR3, the DNA is TGTGCCACCAGTGATCCGAATGCAGTGACACCCTCCTACGAGCAGTACTTC. The encoded protein is CATSDPNAVTPSYEQYF.

This clonotype has at least ten counts. The chain carries TRBV11-2 and TRBJ2-1, with 10 bases lining up with TRBD2. The CDR3 spans 15 residues. V lost 1 base and J lost 8; bases outside the gene matches: 5. Germline CDR1 is SGHAT and CDR2 is FQNNGV. CDR3 loop: CASSLGVAGGDEQFF. Written as DNA, the CDR3 is TGTGCCAGCAGCTTAGGAGTAGCGGGAGGAGATGAGCAGTTCTTC.

This clonotype was seen more than once but under ten times. The chain has TRBV6-1 and TRBJ1-1; TRBD1 agrees at 8 bases. This CDR3 is built from 14 residues. V was pared by 7 bases and J by 5 bases, with 9 bases of the junction left unmatched. The germline CDR1 and CDR2 sequences are MNHNS and SASEGT. CDR3 in DNA: TGTGCCAGCAATTCGGACAGGGTCGGGACTGAAGCTTTCTTT. It translates to CASNSDRVGTEAFF.

This clonotype has ten or more counts. The gene calls are TRBV4-1 and TRBJ2-3; 7 nucleotides line up with TRBD1. J gave up 0 bases and V 0 bases, and 3 bases lay outside the gene matches. The V gene's germline CDR1 is MGHRA and CDR2 YSYEKL. The CDR3 spans 16 residues. The CDR3 DNA is TGCGCCAGCAGCCAAGACCTGGACAGGAGCACAGATACGCAGTATTTT. Translated, it gives CASSQDLDRSTDTQYF.

This clonotype was seen repeatedly, ten times or more. The chain has TRBV28 and TRBJ1-5; D possibly corresponds to TRBD1 (5 bases). This CDR3 is 14 amino acids long. Trimming removed 10 bases at V and 5 bases at J, with 18 bases between. Germline CDR1 MDHEN, CDR2 SYDVKM. In DNA form, the CDR3 reads TGTGCCACCACCCAGGGCAGTTCGGATCAGCCCCAGCATTTT. This codes for CATTQGSSDQPQHF. The whole variable domain, filled in from reference TRBV28 and TRBJ1-5, reads DVKVTQSSRYLVKRTGEKVFLECVQDMDHENMFWYRQDPGLGLRLIYFSYDVKMKEKGDIPEGYSVSREKKERFSLILESASTNQTSMYLCATTQGSSDQPQHFGDGTRLSIL.

This clonotype was picked up a small number of times. The genes are TRBV13 and TRBJ2-7; 11 bases are shared with TRBD1. The CDR3 has 14 residues. In germline, CDR1 is PRHDT, CDR2 FYEKMQ (reference sequence). The junction had 3 bases not matched to a gene; V was cut back by 6 bases and J by 2 bases. The CDR3 nucleotides read TGTGCCAGCAGTAAGGGACAGGGGGCCTACGAGCAGTACTTC. This sequence encodes CASSKGQGAYEQYF.

The table lists this clonotype with many counts. J is TRBJ2-1 and V is TRBV20-1, with 11 bases that match TRBD2. CDR1 is DFQATT, CDR2 SNEGSKA, per germline (reference sequence). The junction had 6 bases not matched to a gene; V was cut back by 3 bases and J by 5 bases. The CDR3 extends over 15 amino acids. CDR3 sequence: CSARLPGLADNEQFF. The DNA for the CDR3 is TGCAGTGCTAGGCTTCCGGGACTAGCGGACAATGAGCAGTTCTTC.

In the case of this clonotype: One base away lies a much larger clone, so this may be a sequencing read error. The chain carries TRBV13 and TRBJ1-1, with D tentatively TRBD1 (5 bases). Germline V gene sequence: CDR1 PRHDT, CDR2 FYEKMQ (reference sequence). The CDR3 totals 17 residues. The CDR3 bases are TGTGCCACCAGCTTAGGCCGTGGAGGGGCCTCGAACACTGAAGCTTTCTTT. Translating it yields CATSLGRGGASNTEAFF.

This clonotype showed up many times. The chain recombines TRBV29-1 with TRBJ1-1; no definite D call. This CDR3 has 13 amino acids. The germline V gene encodes CDR1 SQVTM and CDR2 ANQGSEA. Trimming removed 4 bases from V and 1 base from J, with 10 bases in between. The CDR3 region is CSVGPKQNTEAFF. CDR3 DNA sequence: TGCAGCGTTGGACCGAAACAGAACACTGAAGCTTTCTTT.

This clonotype showed up many times. The rearrangement links TRBV3-1 to TRBJ1-1; D not certain. Between the trimmed V and J ends, which lost 2 bases and 1 base, there was a span of 8 bases. The CDR3 is made up of 14 amino acids. Germline CDR1 LGHDT, CDR2 YNNKEL (reference sequence). The DNA of the CDR3 is TGTGCCAGCAGCCAACCCAGTAGGAACACTGAAGCTTTCTTT. Translation: CASSQPSRNTEAFF.

The chain joins TRBV14 to TRBJ2-3, with D maybe TRBD2 (5 bases). The CDR3 contains 16 residues. Germline CDR1 SGHDN, CDR2 FVKESK. V lost 1 base and J 3 bases, leaving 14 bases between the germline ends. CDR3 region: CASSQAVELETDTQYF. In nucleotides, the CDR3 is TGTGCCAGCAGCCAAGCAGTGGAACTAGAGACAGATACGCAGTATTTT.

This clonotype has only a few counts. The chain combines TRBV30 with TRBJ2-6; TRBD2 might be the D (6 bases). The V gene's germline CDR1 is GTSNPN and CDR2 SVGIG (reference sequence). The CDR3 contains 17 residues. V lost 2 bases to trimming and J lost 0 bases, with 14 bases between them. This CDR3 is CAWSWGGTSSGANVLTF. DNA for the CDR3: TGTGCCTGGAGTTGGGGCGGGACGAGCTCTGGGGCCAACGTCCTGACTTTC.

This clonotype appeared many times. The chain joins TRBV7-9 to TRBJ2-5, with TRBD2 identical over 12 bases. CDR3 size: 15 residues. Germline V lookup: CDR1 SEHNR, CDR2 FQNEAQ (reference sequence). The V and J ends lost 3 bases and 3 bases, in that order; junction bases with no gene match: 2. CDR3 region: CASSFGLAGKETQYF. The CDR3 DNA reads TGTGCCAGCAGCTTCGGACTAGCGGGAAAAGAGACCCAGTACTTC.

There are a few counts of this clonotype. One end of the junction does not line up with germline, which may come from a read error. The chain is built from TRBV10-3 and TRBJ2-3, with TRBD2 matching over 7 bases. This CDR3 has 13 amino acids. The germline CDR1 and CDR2 sequences are ENHRY and SYGVKD. The CDR3 here is CAISATSKDTQYF. For the CDR3, the DNA is TGTGCCATCAGTGCGACTAGCAAAGATACGCAGTATTTT.

This clonotype showed up many times. This chain uses TRBV28 with TRBJ2-1; D is perhaps TRBD2 (5 bases). The germline V gene encodes CDR1 MDHEN and CDR2 SYDVKM. The V end lost 5 bases, the J end lost 4 bases, and 9 bases lay between the germline ends. CDR3 size: 13 residues. CDR3 bases: TGTGCCAGCAGTCCGGGATTTTACAATGAGCAGTTCTTC. This translates into CASSPGFYNEQFF.

This clonotype was observed a handful of times. The V gene is TRBV19, the J gene TRBJ2-1, with D possibly TRBD2 on 5 matching bases. This CDR3 contains 15 residues. The V end lost 3 bases, the J end lost 2 bases, and 11 bases lay between the germline ends. CDR1 and CDR2 (germline): LNHDA, SQIVND (reference sequence). This CDR3 is CASSMGGRPYNEQFF. Here the CDR3 DNA reads TGTGCCAGTAGTATGGGCGGGCGTCCCTACAATGAGCAGTTCTTC.